This is a list of T cell receptor beta chains from one sample in a study of PD-L1 blockade in urothelial cancer. Profiled with immunoSEQ multiplex PCR; TCRdb holds only in-frame clones, not every one. Among around 66,000 clones listed, 88% were seen once. The starting material was PBMCs, obtained around atezolizumab (anti-PD-L1) treatment. All receptors derive from a man aged 55 to 70 with urothelial cancer. The CDR3 runs from the conserved cysteine through the conserved F or W. The order of the fields is D gene, clone size, J gene, V gene, CDR3 protein, CDR3 DNA. D genes are given only for firm matches. Some rows mark clone size as missing; the rest say once, few, many or name a class of expanded clone.

D gene: TRBD1
clone size: -
J gene: TRBJ2-7
V gene: TRBV6-5
CDR3 protein: CASSYSSGTGVYEQYF
CDR3 DNA: TGTGCCAGCAGTTACTCTTCCGGGACAGGGGTATACGAGCAGTACTTC

D gene: -
clone size: -
J gene: TRBJ1-1
V gene: TRBV5-8
CDR3 protein: CASSSWWGFTEAFF
CDR3 DNA: TGTGCCAGCAGCTCCTGGTGGGGCTTCACTGAAGCTTTCTTT

D gene: TRBD1
clone size: -
J gene: TRBJ1-5
V gene: TRBV19
CDR3 protein: CASHNRGGQPQHF
CDR3 DNA: TGTGCCTCCCACAACAGGGGTGGTCAGCCCCAGCATTTT

D gene: -
clone size: -
J gene: TRBJ1-2
V gene: TRBV6-4
CDR3 protein: CASSEGGAANYGYTF
CDR3 DNA: TGTGCCAGCAGTGAAGGGGGGGCGGCTAACTATGGCTACACCTTC

D gene: -
clone size: -
J gene: TRBJ2-7
V gene: TRBV4-2
CDR3 protein: CASSPPSFEQYF
CDR3 DNA: TGTGCCAGCAGCCCCCCTTCTTTTGAGCAGTACTTC

D gene: TRBD2
clone size: once
J gene: TRBJ2-7
V gene: TRBV5-4
CDR3 protein: CASSSSGSLGLEQYF
CDR3 DNA: TGTGCCAGCAGCAGCAGCGGGAGCTTGGGTCTCGAGCAGTACTTC

D gene: -
clone size: -
J gene: TRBJ2-2
V gene: TRBV5-1
CDR3 protein: CASSLSSGGITGELFF
CDR3 DNA: TGCGCCAGCAGCTTGTCCAGCGGAGGTATTACCGGGGAGCTGTTTTTT

D gene: -
clone size: -
J gene: TRBJ2-2
V gene: TRBV18
CDR3 protein: CASSPVRPENTGELFF
CDR3 DNA: TGTGCCAGCTCACCAGTGAGGCCCGAGAACACCGGGGAGCTGTTTTTT

D gene: -
clone size: -
J gene: TRBJ2-2
V gene: TRBV5-8
CDR3 protein: CASSFDGTQFTGELFF
CDR3 DNA: TGTGCCAGCAGCTTCGATGGGACACAATTCACCGGGGAGCTGTTTTTT

D gene: TRBD1
clone size: -
J gene: TRBJ1-4
V gene: TRBV27
CDR3 protein: CASSLRQGGEKLFF
CDR3 DNA: TGTGCCAGCAGTTTAAGACAGGGAGGTGAAAAACTGTTTTTT

D gene: TRBD2
clone size: -
J gene: TRBJ2-3
V gene: TRBV9
CDR3 protein: CASSARGLVADTQYF
CDR3 DNA: TGTGCCAGCAGCGCCCGAGGACTAGTCGCCGATACGCAGTATTTT

D gene: TRBD2
clone size: -
J gene: TRBJ2-7
V gene: TRBV9
CDR3 protein: CASSVGSGRSYEQYF
CDR3 DNA: TGTGCCAGCAGCGTAGGTAGCGGGAGGTCCTACGAGCAGTACTTC

D gene: TRBD1
clone size: -
J gene: TRBJ2-3
V gene: TRBV5-1
CDR3 protein: CASSLGRTGGLDTQYF
CDR3 DNA: TGCGCCAGCAGCTTGGGCAGGACAGGGGGTCTGGATACGCAGTATTTT

D gene: -
clone size: -
J gene: TRBJ1-4
V gene: TRBV9
CDR3 protein: CASSAGWGNNEKLFF
CDR3 DNA: TGTGCCAGCAGCGCCGGATGGGGCAATAATGAAAAACTGTTTTTT

D gene: -
clone size: -
J gene: TRBJ2-3
V gene: TRBV5-8
CDR3 protein: CASSRSYSTDTQYF
CDR3 DNA: TGTGCCAGCAGCCGCAGTTATAGCACAGATACGCAGTATTTT

D gene: TRBD2
clone size: -
J gene: TRBJ2-3
V gene: TRBV5-4
CDR3 protein: CASSSSGHSTDTQYF
CDR3 DNA: TGTGCCAGCAGCTCTAGCGGCCACAGCACAGATACGCAGTATTTT

D gene: -
clone size: -
J gene: TRBJ1-4
V gene: TRBV9
CDR3 protein: CASSAISTVPNEKLFF
CDR3 DNA: TGTGCCAGCAGCGCCATATCGACTGTGCCTAATGAAAAACTGTTTTTT

D gene: TRBD2
clone size: -
J gene: TRBJ2-3
V gene: TRBV2
CDR3 protein: CASSELAGWADTQYF
CDR3 DNA: TGTGCCAGCAGTGAATTAGCGGGATGGGCAGATACGCAGTATTTT

D gene: -
clone size: -
J gene: TRBJ2-5
V gene: TRBV7-3
CDR3 protein: CASGQNVQETQYF
CDR3 DNA: TGTGCCTCAGGGCAGAATGTCCAAGAGACCCAGTACTTC

D gene: TRBD1
clone size: -
J gene: TRBJ1-1
V gene: TRBV5-1
CDR3 protein: CASSLEGTALIDTEAFF
CDR3 DNA: TGCGCCAGCAGCTTGGAGGGGACAGCATTAATAGACACTGAAGCTTTCTTT

D gene: -
clone size: -
J gene: TRBJ2-5
V gene: TRBV11-3
CDR3 protein: CASSLRGGNLGETQYF
CDR3 DNA: TGTGCCAGCAGCTTACGTGGAGGGAATTTAGGAGAGACCCAGTACTTC

D gene: -
clone size: -
J gene: TRBJ1-1
V gene: TRBV7-2
CDR3 protein: CASSLGGQLNTEAFF
CDR3 DNA: TGTGCCAGCAGCTTAGGAGGACAGTTGAACACTGAAGCTTTCTTT

D gene: TRBD2
clone size: -
J gene: TRBJ2-7
V gene: TRBV9
CDR3 protein: CASSLGGASYEQYF
CDR3 DNA: TGTGCCAGCAGCCTCGGGGGGGCGTCCTACGAGCAGTACTTC

D gene: -
clone size: -
J gene: TRBJ1-2
V gene: TRBV14
CDR3 protein: CASSQVKGLYGYTF
CDR3 DNA: TGTGCCAGCAGCCAAGTAAAGGGGCTCTATGGCTACACCTTC

D gene: TRBD1
clone size: -
J gene: TRBJ2-7
V gene: TRBV28
CDR3 protein: CATTGTGHARYSYEQYF
CDR3 DNA: TGTGCCACCACCGGGACAGGACACGCGCGATACTCCTACGAGCAGTACTTC

D gene: -
clone size: -
J gene: TRBJ1-5
V gene: TRBV19
CDR3 protein: CASSKDYSNQPQHF
CDR3 DNA: TGTGCCAGTAGTAAAGACTATAGCAATCAGCCCCAGCATTTT